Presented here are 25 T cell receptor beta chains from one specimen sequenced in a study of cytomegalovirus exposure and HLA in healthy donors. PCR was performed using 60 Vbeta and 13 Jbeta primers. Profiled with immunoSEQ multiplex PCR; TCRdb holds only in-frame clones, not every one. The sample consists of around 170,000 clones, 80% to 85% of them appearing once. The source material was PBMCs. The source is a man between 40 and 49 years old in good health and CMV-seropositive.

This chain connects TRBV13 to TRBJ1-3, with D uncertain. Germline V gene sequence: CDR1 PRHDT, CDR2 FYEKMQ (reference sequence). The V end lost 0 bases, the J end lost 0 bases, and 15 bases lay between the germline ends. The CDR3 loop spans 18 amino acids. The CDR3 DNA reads TGTGCCAGCAGCTTAGGCTCCCCCAGTCTCGTCTCTGGAAACACCATATATTTT. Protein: CASSLGSPSLVSGNTIYF.

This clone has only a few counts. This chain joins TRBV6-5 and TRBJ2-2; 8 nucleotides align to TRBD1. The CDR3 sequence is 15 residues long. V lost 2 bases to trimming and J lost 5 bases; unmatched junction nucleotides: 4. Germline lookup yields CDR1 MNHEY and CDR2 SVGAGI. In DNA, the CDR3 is TGTGCCAGCAGTTACGACAGGGGTCGAACCGGGGAGCTGTTTTTT. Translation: CASSYDRGRTGELFF.

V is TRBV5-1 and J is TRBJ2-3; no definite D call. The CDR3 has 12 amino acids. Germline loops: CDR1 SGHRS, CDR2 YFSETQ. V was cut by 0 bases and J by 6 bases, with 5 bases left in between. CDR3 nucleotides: TGCGCCAGCAGCTTGGATCTTGATACGCAGTATTTT. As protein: CASSLDLDTQYF.

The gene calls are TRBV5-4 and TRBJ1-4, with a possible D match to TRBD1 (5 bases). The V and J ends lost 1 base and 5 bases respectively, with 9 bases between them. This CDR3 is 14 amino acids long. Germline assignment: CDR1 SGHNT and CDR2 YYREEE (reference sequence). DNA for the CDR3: TGTGCCAGCAGCTTGCAGGGTAGAAATGAAAAACTGTTTTTT. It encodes CASSLQGRNEKLFF.

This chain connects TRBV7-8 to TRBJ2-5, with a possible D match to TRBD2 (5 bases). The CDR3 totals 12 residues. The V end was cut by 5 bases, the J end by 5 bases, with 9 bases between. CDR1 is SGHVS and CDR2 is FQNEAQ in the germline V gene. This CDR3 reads CASSPPGETQYF. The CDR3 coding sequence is TGTGCCAGCAGCCCACCGGGGGAGACCCAGTACTTC.

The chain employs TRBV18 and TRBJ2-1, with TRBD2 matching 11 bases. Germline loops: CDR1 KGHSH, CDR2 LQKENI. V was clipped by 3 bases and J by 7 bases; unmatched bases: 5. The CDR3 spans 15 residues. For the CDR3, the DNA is TGTGCCAGCTCACCCCTCCGGACTAGCGGGAATGAGCAGTTCTTC. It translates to CASSPLRTSGNEQFF.

CDR3 DNA sequence: TGTGCCAGCAGCCCCCTCTATAGTACCGGGGAGCTGTTTTTT. This gives the protein CASSPLYSTGELFF. The chain links TRBV7-2 to TRBJ2-2; no clear D. Germline CDR1 is SGHTA and CDR2 is FQGNSA. Trimming cost V 5 bases and J 5 bases, with 12 bases left between them. The CDR3 has 14 amino acids.

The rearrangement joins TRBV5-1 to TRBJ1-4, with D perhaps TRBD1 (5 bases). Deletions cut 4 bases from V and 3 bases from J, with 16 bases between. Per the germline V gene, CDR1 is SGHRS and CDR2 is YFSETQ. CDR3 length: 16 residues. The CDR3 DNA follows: TGCGCCAGCAGCGTCGGGACTACTGGGGCTAATGAAAAACTGTTTTTT. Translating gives CASSVGTTGANEKLFF.

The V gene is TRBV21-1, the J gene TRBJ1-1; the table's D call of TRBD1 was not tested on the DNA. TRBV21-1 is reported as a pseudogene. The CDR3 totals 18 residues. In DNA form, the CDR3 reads TGTGCCAGCAGCAAAATTGTGTACAGGGGGAAATGTGACACTGAAGCTTTCTTT. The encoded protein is CASSKIVYRGKCDTEAFF.

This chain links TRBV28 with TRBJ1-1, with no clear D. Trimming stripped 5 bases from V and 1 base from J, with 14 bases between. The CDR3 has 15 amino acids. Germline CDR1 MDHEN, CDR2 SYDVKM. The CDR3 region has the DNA TGTGCCAGCAGTGCCCTTAGGGAGGCGAACACTGAAGCTTTCTTT. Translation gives CASSALREANTEAFF.

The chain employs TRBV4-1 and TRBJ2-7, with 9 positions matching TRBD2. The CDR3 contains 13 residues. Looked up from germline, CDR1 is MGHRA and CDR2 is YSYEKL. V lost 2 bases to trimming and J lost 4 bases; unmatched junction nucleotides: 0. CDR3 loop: CASSQLAGYEQYF. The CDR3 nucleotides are TGCGCCAGCAGCCAACTAGCGGGGTACGAGCAGTACTTC.

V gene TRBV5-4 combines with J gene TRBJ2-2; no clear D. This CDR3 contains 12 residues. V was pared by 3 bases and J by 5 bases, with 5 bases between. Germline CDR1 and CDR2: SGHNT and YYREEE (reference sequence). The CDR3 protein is CASSSTTGELFF. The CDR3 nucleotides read TGTGCCAGCAGCTCAACAACCGGGGAGCTGTTTTTT.

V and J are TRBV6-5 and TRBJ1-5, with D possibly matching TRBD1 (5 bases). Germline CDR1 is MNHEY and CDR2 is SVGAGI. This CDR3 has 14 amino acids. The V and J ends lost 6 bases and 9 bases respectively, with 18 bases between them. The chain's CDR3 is CASRPRGGFWPQHF. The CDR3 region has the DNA TGTGCCAGCAGGCCTCGGGGGGGGTTCTGGCCCCAGCATTTT.

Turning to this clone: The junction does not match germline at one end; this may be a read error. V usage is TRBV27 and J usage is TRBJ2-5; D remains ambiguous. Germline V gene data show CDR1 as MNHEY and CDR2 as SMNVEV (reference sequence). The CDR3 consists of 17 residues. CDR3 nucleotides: TGTGCCAGCAGTTTGTTCCCCTTCACAGTCACACAAGGGACCCAGTACTTC. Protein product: CASSLFPFTVTQGTQYF.

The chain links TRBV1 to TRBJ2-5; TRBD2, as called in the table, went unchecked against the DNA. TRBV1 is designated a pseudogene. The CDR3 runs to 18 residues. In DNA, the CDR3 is TGCACCAGCAGCACCCCGAGAGAGGCGGGGCCTTGGCAAGAGACCCAGTACTTC. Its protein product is CTSSTPREAGPWQETQYF.

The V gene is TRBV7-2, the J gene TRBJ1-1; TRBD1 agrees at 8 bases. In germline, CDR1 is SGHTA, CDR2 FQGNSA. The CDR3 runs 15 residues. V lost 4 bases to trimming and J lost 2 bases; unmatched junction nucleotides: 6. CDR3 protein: CASSYRQGRNTEAFF. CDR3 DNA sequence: TGTGCCAGCAGCTATCGACAGGGGAGAAACACTGAAGCTTTCTTT.

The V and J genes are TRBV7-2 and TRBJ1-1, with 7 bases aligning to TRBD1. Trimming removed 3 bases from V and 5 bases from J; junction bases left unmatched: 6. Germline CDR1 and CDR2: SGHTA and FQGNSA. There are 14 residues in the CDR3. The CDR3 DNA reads TGTGCCAGCAGCTTCACAACAGGGGAAACTGAAGCTTTCTTT. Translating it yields CASSFTTGETEAFF.

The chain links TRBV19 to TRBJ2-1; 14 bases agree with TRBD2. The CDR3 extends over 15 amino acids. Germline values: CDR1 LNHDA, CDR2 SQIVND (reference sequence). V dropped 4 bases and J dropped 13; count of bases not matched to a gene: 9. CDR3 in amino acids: CASSTTSGGALPQFF. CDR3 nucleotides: TGTGCCAGTAGTACGACTAGCGGGGGGGCCTTGCCTCAGTTCTTC. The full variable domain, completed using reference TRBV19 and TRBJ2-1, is DGGITQSPKYLFRKEGQNVTLSCEQNLNHDAMYWYRQDPGQGLRLIYYSQIVNDFQKGDIAEGYSVSREKKESFPLTVTSAQKNPTAFYLCASSTTSGGALPQFFGPGTRLTVL.

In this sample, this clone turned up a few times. The CDR3 protein is CASSRTSGGQETQYF. The DNA of the CDR3 is TGTGCCAGCTCACGGACTAGCGGGGGACAAGAGACCCAGTACTTC. The chain has TRBV18 and TRBJ2-5; 13 bases match TRBD2. The length of the CDR3 is 15 residues. Germline CDR1 and CDR2: KGHSH and LQKENI. Trimming took 4 bases from V and 2 from J; bases not matched to a gene: 1.

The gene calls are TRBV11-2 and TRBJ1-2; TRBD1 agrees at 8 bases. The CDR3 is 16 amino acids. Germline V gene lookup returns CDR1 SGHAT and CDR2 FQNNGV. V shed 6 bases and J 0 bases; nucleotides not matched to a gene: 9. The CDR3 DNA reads TGTGCCAGCAGTCGCGACAGGGGATCAGCTAACTATGGCTACACCTTC. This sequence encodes CASSRDRGSANYGYTF.

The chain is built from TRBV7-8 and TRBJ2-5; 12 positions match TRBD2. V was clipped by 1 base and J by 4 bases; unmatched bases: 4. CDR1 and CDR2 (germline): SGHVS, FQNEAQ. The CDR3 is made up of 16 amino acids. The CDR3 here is CASSLGLAGGIETQYF. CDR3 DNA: TGTGCCAGCAGCTTAGGGCTAGCGGGGGGGATAGAGACCCAGTACTTC.

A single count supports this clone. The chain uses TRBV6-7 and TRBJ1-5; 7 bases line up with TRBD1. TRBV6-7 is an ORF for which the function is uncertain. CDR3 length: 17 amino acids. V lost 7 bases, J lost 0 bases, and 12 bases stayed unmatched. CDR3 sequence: CASNIAGTDYSNQPQHF. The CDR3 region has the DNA TGTGCCAGCAATATAGCCGGGACAGATTATAGCAATCAGCCCCAGCATTTT.

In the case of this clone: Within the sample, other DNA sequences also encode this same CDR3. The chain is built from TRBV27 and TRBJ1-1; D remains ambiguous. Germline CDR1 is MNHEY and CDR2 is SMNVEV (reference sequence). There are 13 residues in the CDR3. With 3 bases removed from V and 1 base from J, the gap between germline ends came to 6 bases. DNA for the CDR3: TGTGCCAGCAGTTTCCCAGGGAACACTGAAGCTTTCTTT. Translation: CASSFPGNTEAFF.

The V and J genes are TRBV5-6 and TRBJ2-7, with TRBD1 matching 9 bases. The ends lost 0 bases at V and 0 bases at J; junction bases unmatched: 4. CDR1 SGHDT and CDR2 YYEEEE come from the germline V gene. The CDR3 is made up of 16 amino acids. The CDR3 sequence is CASSLEGTGRSYEQYF. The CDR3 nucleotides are TGTGCCAGCAGCTTGGAGGGGACAGGGCGCTCCTACGAGCAGTACTTC.

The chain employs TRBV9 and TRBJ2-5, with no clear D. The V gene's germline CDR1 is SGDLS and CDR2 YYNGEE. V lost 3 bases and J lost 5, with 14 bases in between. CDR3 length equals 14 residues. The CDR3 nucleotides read TGTGCCAGCAGCGCCGGTCCTCCTCCCGAGACCCAGTACTTC. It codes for CASSAGPPPETQYF.